The 28 T cell receptor beta chains presented below share a single source sample, sequenced in a study of OX40 agonist ivuxolimab in advanced cancers. Only in-frame clones appear in the TCRdb table, and some are missing; sequencing was by immunoSEQ multiplex PCR. The sample records about 70,000 clones, 70% to 90% being singletons. The sample was CD4+ or CD8+ T cells sorted from blood, taken in a trial of the OX40 agonist ivuxolimab. The receptors stem from an adult with an advanced solid tumor such as melanoma, head and neck, liver or kidney cancer.

This clone has only a few counts. V and J are TRBV19 and TRBJ1-4; TRBD1 might be the D (6 bases). The V end lost 7 bases, the J end lost 4 bases, and 10 bases lay between the germline ends. Germline assignment: CDR1 LNHDA and CDR2 SQIVND (reference sequence). The CDR3 length is 13 residues. CDR3 sequence reads: CASTRQVNEKLFF. The DNA of the CDR3 is TGTGCCAGTACCAGACAGGTTAATGAAAAACTGTTTTTT.

The chain uses TRBV5-1 and TRBJ1-4; 9 bases are shared with TRBD1. Germline values: CDR1 SGHRS, CDR2 YFSETQ. The trim removed 2 bases at V and 8 bases at J, leaving 10 bases unmatched. This CDR3 is built from 16 residues. The CDR3 here is CASSFHRGQGREKLFF. DNA for the CDR3: TGCGCCAGCAGCTTCCACCGCGGACAGGGGAGGGAAAAACTGTTTTTT.

This sequence joins TRBV5-1 and TRBJ2-1, with 12 bases aligning to TRBD2. CDR1 and CDR2 from the germline V gene are SGHRS and YFSETQ. Trimming removed 6 bases from V and 2 bases from J; junction bases left unmatched: 6. This CDR3 has 16 residues. As DNA, the CDR3 is TGCGCCAGCACGCCTAGCGGGGGGGCCGCCTACAATGAGCAGTTCTTC. Its translation is CASTPSGGAAYNEQFF.

V and J are TRBV12-5 and TRBJ1-1; no definite D call. Per the germline V gene, CDR1 is LGHNT and CDR2 is FRNRAP. This CDR3 contains 15 residues. V was trimmed by 3 bases and J by 3 bases, leaving 14 bases between them. CDR3 bases: TGTGCTAGTGGTTTTTTCGGGGTTCGGGACACTGAAGCTTTCTTT. Encoded protein: CASGFFGVRDTEAFF.

The chain carries TRBV6-1 and TRBJ1-2, with a tentative D call TRBD1 (5 bases). The CDR3 is 15 amino acids. Trimming took 2 bases from V and 4 from J, leaving 14 bases between them. Germline V gene lookup returns CDR1 MNHNS and CDR2 SASEGT. The CDR3 DNA sequence: TGTGCCAGCAGTGAACAGGGCAGGTCCACCTATGGCTACACCTTC. Its translation: CASSEQGRSTYGYTF.

The chain carries TRBV10-3 and TRBJ1-1; tentatively, D is TRBD1 (5 bases). Between the trimmed V and J ends, which lost 4 bases and 5 bases, there was a span of 14 bases. This CDR3 spans 14 amino acids. Germline CDR1 ENHRY, CDR2 SYGVKD. This CDR3 is CAISGRLGGTEAFF. The CDR3 nucleotides read TGTGCCATCAGTGGCCGTCTGGGGGGAACTGAAGCTTTCTTT.

The chain couples TRBV7-6 to TRBJ2-6; TRBD1 matches 10 bases. CDR1 SGHVS and CDR2 FNYEAQ come from the germline V gene. CDR3 length: 18 residues. V gave up 5 bases and J gave up 3 bases; unmatched junction bases: 10. CDR3 protein: CASSLGPDRGFGANVLTF. CDR3 nucleotide sequence: TGTGCCAGCAGCCTAGGCCCGGACAGGGGGTTTGGGGCCAACGTCCTGACTTTC. The full variable domain, with the rest looked up from reference TRBV7-6 and TRBJ2-6, is GAGVSQSPRYKVTKRGQDVALRCDPISGHVSLYWYRQALGQGPEFLTYFNYEAQQDKSGLPNDRFSAERPEGSISTLTIQRTEQRDSAMYRCASSLGPDRGFGANVLTFGAGSRLTVL.

CDR3 sequence: CASSVELGQGNTIYF. For the CDR3, the DNA is TGTGCCAGCAGCGTAGAACTGGGACAGGGAAACACCATATATTTT. This rearrangement joins TRBV9 to TRBJ1-3; 7 positions match TRBD1. J lost 4 bases, V lost 0 bases, and 4 bases had no gene match. Germline loops: CDR1 SGDLS, CDR2 YYNGEE. This CDR3 is 15 amino acids long.

V and J are TRBV4-2 and TRBJ2-3; 11 nucleotides agree with TRBD2. The CDR3 length is 16 residues. The V and J ends lost 2 bases and 2 bases, in that order; junction bases with no gene match: 3. Germline V gene data show CDR1 as LGHNA and CDR2 as YNFKEQ. CDR3 sequence reads: CASSQLAGGDTDTQYF. The CDR3 nucleotides read TGTGCCAGCAGCCAACTAGCGGGGGGAGACACAGATACGCAGTATTTT.

The chain couples TRBV28 to TRBJ1-3; D perhaps matches TRBD1 (6 bases). Germline assignment: CDR1 MDHEN and CDR2 SYDVKM. V lost 2 bases to trimming and J lost 0 bases, with 8 bases between them. The CDR3 has 15 residues. CDR3 DNA sequence: TGTGCCAGCAGTTTACCAGGGGACTCTGGAAACACCATATATTTT. It specifies CASSLPGDSGNTIYF. Based on the CDR3 plus reference TRBV28 and TRBJ1-3, the full variable domain is DVKVTQSSRYLVKRTGEKVFLECVQDMDHENMFWYRQDPGLGLRLIYFSYDVKMKEKGDIPEGYSVSREKKERFSLILESASTNQTSMYLCASSLPGDSGNTIYFGEGSWLTVV.

This clone was detected only a few times. The chain has TRBV4-2 and TRBJ1-1; D gene ambiguous. With 0 bases removed from V and 5 bases from J, the gap between germline ends came to 10 bases. The CDR3 is 14 residues long. Germline V gene lookup returns CDR1 LGHNA and CDR2 YNFKEQ. The DNA for the CDR3 is TGTGCCAGCAGCCAAGAGTGGTTGGAAACTGAAGCTTTCTTT. Its translation is CASSQEWLETEAFF.

This chain links TRBV7-8 with TRBJ2-5; a weak D match, TRBD1 (5 bases). The length of the CDR3 is 13 residues. CDR1 is SGHVS, CDR2 FQNEAQ, per germline. V dropped 11 bases and J dropped 2 bases, with 15 bases sitting between them. Here the CDR3 DNA reads TGTGCCGGCACCAAAGGGGTGCAAGAGACCCAGTACTTC. Residues: CAGTKGVQETQYF.

The chain uses TRBV28 and TRBJ1-4, with D perhaps TRBD1 (6 bases). Germline V lookup: CDR1 MDHEN, CDR2 SYDVKM. Deletions cut 8 bases from V and 6 bases from J, with 13 bases between. The CDR3 extends over 13 amino acids. CDR3 in DNA: TGTGCCAGCGAAGGGCCAGGGGATGAAAAACTGTTTTTT. Translating it yields CASEGPGDEKLFF.

V gene TRBV18 combines with J gene TRBJ1-5; D gene ambiguous. The CDR3 runs to 15 residues. Trimming pared 2 bases from V and 3 bases from J, leaving 11 bases between. CDR1 KGHSH and CDR2 LQKENI come from the germline V gene. Here the CDR3 DNA reads TGTGCCAGCTCACCAGGAAAGGCGTTCAATCAGCCCCAGCATTTT. It specifies CASSPGKAFNQPQHF.

The chain employs TRBV14 and TRBJ2-5, with a weak D call TRBD1 (5 bases). The germline gives CDR1 SGHDN, CDR2 FVKESK. The CDR3 length is 16 residues. V was trimmed by 1 base and J by 5 bases, leaving 17 bases between them. The CDR3 protein is CASSQGSPVSGETQYF. CDR3 nucleotides: TGTGCCAGCAGCCAAGGCTCCCCAGTGTCAGGGGAGACCCAGTACTTC.

The J gene is TRBJ1-1, the V gene TRBV6-6; the match to TRBD1 covers 7 bases. Unmatched junction bases numbered 5, after V lost 4 bases and J lost 3 bases. From germline, CDR1 is MNHNY and CDR2 SVGAGI (reference sequence). The CDR3 has 14 amino acids. CDR3 sequence: CASSSAGGYTEAFF. DNA of the CDR3: TGTGCCAGCAGTTCCGCAGGGGGGTACACTGAAGCTTTCTTT.

The J gene is TRBJ1-6, the V gene TRBV30; possibly TRBD1 for D (5 bases). The CDR3 consists of 12 residues. The V gene lost 2 bases and the J gene lost 10 bases, with 9 bases spanning the gap. Germline values: CDR1 GTSNPN, CDR2 SVGIG (reference sequence). CDR3 DNA: TGTGCCTGGAGTCGGACATTGTCACCCCTCCACTTT. Translated, it gives CAWSRTLSPLHF.

This chain joins TRBV7-2 and TRBJ1-3; D uncertain. The CDR3 runs to 15 residues. The V end lost 5 bases, the J end lost 0 bases, and 11 bases lay between the germline ends. The germline V gene has CDR1 SGHTA and CDR2 FQGNSA. In DNA form, the CDR3 reads TGTGCCAGCAGCCTGCAGACTGCCTCTGGAAACACCATATATTTT. Protein product: CASSLQTASGNTIYF.

The chain recombines TRBV29-1 with TRBJ2-1; TRBD1 is a possible D gene (7 bases). V lost 2 bases and J 4 bases, leaving 12 bases between the germline ends. Germline assignment: CDR1 SQVTM and CDR2 ANQGSEA. The CDR3 runs 14 residues. CDR3 nucleotide sequence: TGCAGCGTTGAAACCCCAGGGGGGTACAATGAGCAGTTCTTC. Translated: CSVETPGGYNEQFF.

The genes are TRBV6-1 and TRBJ2-7; TRBD2 agrees at 11 bases. Germline V CDR1 and CDR2: MNHNS, SASEGT. This CDR3 has 18 residues. The ends lost 2 bases at V and 3 bases at J; junction bases unmatched: 12. CDR3 sequence: CASSENSGGARRDYEQYF. CDR3 DNA sequence: TGTGCCAGCAGTGAAAATAGCGGGGGGGCTCGTCGTGACTACGAGCAGTACTTC.

Concerning this clone: Additional DNA sequences in this sample encode the identical CDR3. The V call is TRBV7-9, the J call TRBJ2-7; D not resolved. V lost 5 bases, J lost 3 bases, and 5 bases lay in between. Germline V CDR1 and CDR2: SEHNR, FQNEAQ (reference sequence). The CDR3 runs to 11 residues. The CDR3 loop is CASSTYYEQYF. Written as DNA, the CDR3 is TGTGCCAGCAGCACGTACTACGAGCAGTACTTC.

The count of this clone is one. The chain has TRBV5-5 and TRBJ2-5; TRBD1 matches 9 bases. J lost 2 bases, V lost 0 bases, and 11 bases had no gene match. Per the germline V gene, CDR1 is SGHKS and CDR2 is YYEKEE (reference sequence). This CDR3 has 18 residues. This CDR3 reads CASSLVVLGQGQQETQYF. CDR3 nucleotide sequence: TGTGCCAGCAGCTTGGTGGTGCTGGGACAGGGCCAACAAGAGACCCAGTACTTC.

This clone was detected only once. The rearrangement joins TRBV5-1 to TRBJ2-2, with TRBD1 matching 11 bases. The germline V gene has CDR1 SGHRS and CDR2 YFSETQ. J was trimmed by 0 bases and V by 4 bases; bases with no gene match: 8. This CDR3 has 18 residues. CDR3 DNA: TGCGCCAGCAGCCTTAGGACAGGGGGCTTCGCGAACACCGGGGAGCTGTTTTTT. Protein product: CASSLRTGGFANTGELFF.

V is TRBV30 and J is TRBJ1-6; possibly TRBD1 for D (6 bases). The CDR3 length is 15 residues. V was cut by 4 bases and J by 6 bases, with 16 bases left in between. Germline values: CDR1 GTSNPN, CDR2 SVGIG (reference sequence). Written as DNA, the CDR3 is TGTGCCTGGACGGCAAATCAGGGGTTTAATTCACCCCTCCACTTT. It encodes CAWTANQGFNSPLHF.

In this sample, this clone turned up a few times. The chain combines TRBV2 with TRBJ1-3, with 7 bases matching TRBD1. The CDR3 runs to 14 residues. With 2 bases clipped from V and 4 bases from J, the junction kept 2 bases outside the gene matches. Germline V CDR1 and CDR2: SNHLY, FYNNEI. DNA of the CDR3: TGTGCCAGCAGTGAATCGGGACAGGGAAACACCATATATTTT. Translation gives CASSESGQGNTIYF.

On this clone itself: A much larger clone lies one base from this, so it may be a read error. Other DNA sequences from this sample encode an identical CDR3 as well. The chain's CDR3 is CASSSQGGGNQPQHF. DNA of the CDR3: TGTGCCAGCAGCTCACAGGGAGGGGGCAATCAGCCCCAGCATTTT. The rearrangement uses TRBV6-5 and TRBJ1-5; maybe TRBD1 (6 bases). The germline V and J ends were trimmed by 6 bases and 2 bases, with 14 bases remaining between them. CDR1 and CDR2 (germline): MNHEY, SVGAGI. The CDR3 consists of 15 residues.

The genes are TRBV27 and TRBJ1-2; D is unresolved. Germline lookup yields CDR1 MNHEY and CDR2 SMNVEV (reference sequence). CDR3 length equals 14 residues. V was trimmed by 7 bases and J by 8 bases, leaving 20 bases between them. CDR3 residues: CASTQGRGLGGYTF. The CDR3 DNA reads TGTGCCAGCACCCAAGGGCGGGGTCTGGGGGGCTACACCTTC.

The chain carries TRBV7-2 and TRBJ2-2; TRBD2 matches 9 bases. With V trimmed by 5 bases and J by 5 bases, 6 bases remained unmatched. The CDR3 runs to 15 residues. Germline V gives CDR1 SGHTA, CDR2 FQGNSA. DNA of the CDR3: TGTGCCAGCAGCGGCGGGGGGGCCGGGACCGGGGAGCTGTTTTTT. Protein sequence: CASSGGGAGTGELFF.